This T cell receptor beta chain comes out of a study of blood T cell repertoires in COVID-19. Profiling relied on immunoSEQ multiplex PCR, and the TCRdb table lists in-frame clones only, not all of them. The repertoire holds approximately 300,000 clones, with about 90% as singletons. The length of the CDR3 is 15 residues. Germline assignment: CDR1 SGHVS and CDR2 FQNEAQ. Unmatched junction bases numbered 5, after V lost 2 bases and J lost 2 bases. Cohort assignment relied on participant-reported clinical history. The rearrangement links TRBV7-8 to TRBJ2-5, with 7 bases that match TRBD1. Sequenced material: PBMCs or T cells enriched from blood (not recorded which). This clonotype was sampled from a woman in her twenties or thirties who had recovered from COVID-19. CDR3 protein: CASSLTTGAQETQYF. The CDR3 coding sequence is TGTGCCAGCAGCTTAACCACAGGGGCACAAGAGACCCAGTACTTC.